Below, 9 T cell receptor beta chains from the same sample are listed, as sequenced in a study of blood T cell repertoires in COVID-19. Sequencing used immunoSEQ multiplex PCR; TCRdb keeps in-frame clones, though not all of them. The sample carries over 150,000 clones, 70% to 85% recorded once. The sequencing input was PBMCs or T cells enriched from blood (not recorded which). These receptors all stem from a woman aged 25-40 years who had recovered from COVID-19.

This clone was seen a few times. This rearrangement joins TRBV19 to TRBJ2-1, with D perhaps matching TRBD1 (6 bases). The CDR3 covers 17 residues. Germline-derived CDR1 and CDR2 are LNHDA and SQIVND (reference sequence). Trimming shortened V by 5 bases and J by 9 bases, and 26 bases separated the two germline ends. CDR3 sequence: CASSSYGTRSLVSEQFF. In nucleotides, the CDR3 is TGTGCCAGTAGTTCTTACGGGACAAGGTCCCTTGTTAGTGAGCAGTTCTTC.

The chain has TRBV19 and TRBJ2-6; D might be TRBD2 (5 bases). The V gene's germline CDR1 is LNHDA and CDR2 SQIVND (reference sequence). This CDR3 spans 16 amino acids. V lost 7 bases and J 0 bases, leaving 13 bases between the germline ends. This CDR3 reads CASTRRVPSGANVLTF. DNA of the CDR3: TGTGCCAGTACCCGGCGGGTCCCCTCTGGGGCCAACGTCCTGACTTTC.

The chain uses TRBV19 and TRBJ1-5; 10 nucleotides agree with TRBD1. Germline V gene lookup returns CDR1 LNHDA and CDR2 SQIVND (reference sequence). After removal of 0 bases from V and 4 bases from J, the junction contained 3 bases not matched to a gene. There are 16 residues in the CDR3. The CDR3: CASSIEGQGGNQPQHF. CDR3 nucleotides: TGTGCCAGTAGTATAGAAGGACAGGGGGGGAATCAGCCCCAGCATTTT.

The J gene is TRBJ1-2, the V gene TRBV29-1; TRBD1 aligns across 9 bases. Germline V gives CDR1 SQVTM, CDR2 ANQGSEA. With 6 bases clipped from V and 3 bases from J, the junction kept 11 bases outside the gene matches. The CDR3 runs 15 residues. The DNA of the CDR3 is TGCAGCGTGACTCTTACCGGGACAGGGTACTATGGCTACACCTTC. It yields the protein CSVTLTGTGYYGYTF.

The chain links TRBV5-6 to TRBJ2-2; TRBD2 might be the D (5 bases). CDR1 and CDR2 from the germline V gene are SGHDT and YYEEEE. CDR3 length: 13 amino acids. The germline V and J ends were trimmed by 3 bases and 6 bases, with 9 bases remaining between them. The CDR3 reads CASSSLASGELFF. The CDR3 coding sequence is TGTGCCAGCAGCTCATTAGCGTCCGGGGAGCTGTTTTTT.

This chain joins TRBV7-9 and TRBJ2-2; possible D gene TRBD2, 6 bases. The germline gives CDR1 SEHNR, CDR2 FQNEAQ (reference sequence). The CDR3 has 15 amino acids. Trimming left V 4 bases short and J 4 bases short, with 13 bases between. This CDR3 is CASSSGARATGELFF. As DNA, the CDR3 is TGTGCCAGCAGCTCGGGAGCCAGGGCCACCGGGGAGCTGTTTTTT. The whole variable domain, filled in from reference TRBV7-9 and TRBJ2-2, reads DTGVSQNPRHKITKRGQNVTFRCDPISEHNRLYWYRQTLGQGPEFLTYFQNEAQLEKSRLLSDRFSAERPKGSFSTLEIQRTEQGDSAMYLCASSSGARATGELFFGEGSRLTVL.

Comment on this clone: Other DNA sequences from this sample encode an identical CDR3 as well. For the CDR3, the DNA is TGTGCCAGCTCACTTAGACAGGCCTATGGCTACACCTTC. This codes for CASSLRQAYGYTF. This chain joins TRBV18 and TRBJ1-2; D is perhaps TRBD1 (6 bases). V was shortened by 4 bases and J by 4 bases, with 10 bases between the two germline ends. Germline V gene lookup returns CDR1 KGHSH and CDR2 LQKENI. The CDR3 spans 13 residues.

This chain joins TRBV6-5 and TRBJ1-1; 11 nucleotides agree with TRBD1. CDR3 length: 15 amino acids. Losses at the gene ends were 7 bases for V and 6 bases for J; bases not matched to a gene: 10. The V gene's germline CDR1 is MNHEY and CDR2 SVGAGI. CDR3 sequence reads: CASTHGQGAVAEAFF. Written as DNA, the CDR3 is TGTGCCAGCACCCACGGACAGGGGGCAGTTGCTGAAGCTTTCTTT.

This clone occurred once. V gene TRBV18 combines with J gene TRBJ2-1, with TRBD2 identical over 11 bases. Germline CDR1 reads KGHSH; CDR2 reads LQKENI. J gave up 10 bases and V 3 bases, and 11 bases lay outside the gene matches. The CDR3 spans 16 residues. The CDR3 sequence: CASSPGTSGLTREQFF. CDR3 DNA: TGTGCCAGCTCACCCGGGACTAGCGGACTTACAAGGGAGCAGTTCTTC. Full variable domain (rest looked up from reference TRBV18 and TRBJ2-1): NAGVMQNPRHLVRRRGQEARLRCSPMKGHSHVYWYRQLPEEGLKFMVYLQKENIIDESGMPKERFSAEFPKEGPSILRIQQVVRGDSAAYFCASSPGTSGLTREQFFGPGTRLTVL.